Shown below are 22 T cell receptor beta chains from a single sample sequenced in a study of OX40 agonist ivuxolimab in advanced cancers. Here immunoSEQ multiplex PCR was the method, and the copy in TCRdb shows in-frame clones only, minus some. The data contain 65,000 or so clones, approximately 90% of them singletons. The starting material was CD4+ or CD8+ T cells sorted from blood, obtained in a trial of the OX40 agonist ivuxolimab. The receptors were gathered from an adult with an advanced solid tumor such as melanoma, head and neck, liver or kidney cancer.

Comments on this clone: Other DNA variants within this sample encode the same CDR3. The chain recombines TRBV7-3 with TRBJ1-1, with unresolved D. The germline V gene encodes CDR1 SGHTA and CDR2 FQGTGA. The CDR3 sequence is 13 residues long. The V end was cut by 5 bases, the J end by 0 bases, with 7 bases between. The CDR3 loop is CASSRGMNTEAFF. The CDR3 bases are TGTGCCAGCAGCAGAGGGATGAACACTGAAGCTTTCTTT.

The chain links TRBV5-5 to TRBJ2-3, with D possibly TRBD2 on 6 matching bases. Germline CDR1 reads SGHKS; CDR2 reads YYEKEE (reference sequence). This CDR3 comprises 14 residues. V was shortened by 7 bases and J by 1 base, with 13 bases between the two germline ends. As DNA, the CDR3 is TGTGCCAGCCGCGGGGTTCTGGGCACAGATACGCAGTATTTT. The encoded protein is CASRGVLGTDTQYF.

The CDR3, as DNA: TGTGCCAGCAGTTACAGGACTAGCGGGATCAATGAGCAGTTCTTC. This encodes CASSYRTSGINEQFF. The rearrangement joins TRBV6-5 to TRBJ2-1, with 12 bases matching TRBD2. Germline lookup yields CDR1 MNHEY and CDR2 SVGAGI. The V gene end was trimmed by 2 bases and the J gene end by 6 bases; junction bases not matched to a gene: 2. This CDR3 is 15 amino acids long.

The chain's CDR3 is CATSRDLGGGNEQFF. DNA of the CDR3: TGTGCCACCAGCAGAGACCTTGGCGGGGGAAATGAGCAGTTCTTC. The gene calls are TRBV15 and TRBJ2-1, with TRBD2 matching over 7 bases. The CDR3 totals 15 residues. V gave up 0 bases and J gave up 7 bases; unmatched junction bases: 6. Germline CDR1 and CDR2: LNHNV and YYDKDF (reference sequence). The full variable domain, in which reference TRBV15 and TRBJ2-1 provide the parts outside the CDR3, is DAMVIQNPRYQVTQFGKPVTLSCSQTLNHNVMYWYQQKSSQAPKLLFHYYDKDFNNEADTPDNFQSRRPNTSFCFLDIRSPGLGDTAMYLCATSRDLGGGNEQFFGPGTRLTVL.

The V gene is TRBV5-6, the J gene TRBJ1-6; no reliable D call. With 4 bases removed from V and 9 bases from J, the gap between germline ends came to 11 bases. Looked up from germline, CDR1 is SGHDT and CDR2 is YYEEEE. The CDR3 covers 13 residues. CDR3 nucleotide sequence: TGTGCCAGCAGCCTATATTTCGGTTCACCCCTCCACTTT. Translated, it gives CASSLYFGSPLHF. The full variable domain, with the rest looked up from reference TRBV5-6 and TRBJ1-6, is DAGVTQSPTHLIKTRGQQVTLRCSPKSGHDTVSWYQQALGQGPQFIFQYYEEEERQRGNFPDRFSGHQFPNYSSELNVNALLLGDSALYLCASSLYFGSPLHFGNGTRLTVT.

Remarks on this clone: A junction boundary mismatches the germline segment, possibly from a read error. This chain uses TRBV5-1 with TRBJ2-7; a possible D gene is TRBD2 (5 bases). CDR1 and CDR2 (germline): SGHRS, YFSETQ. This CDR3 comprises 15 residues. CDR3: CASTLGRLSSYEQYF. The DNA of the CDR3 is TGCGCCAGCACCTTGGGGAGATTAAGCTCCTACGAGCAGTACTTC.

The V and J genes are TRBV9 and TRBJ1-4; weak D call: TRBD1 (5 bases). From germline, CDR1 is SGDLS and CDR2 YYNGEE. The V end lost 3 bases, the J end lost 3 bases, and 9 bases lay between the germline ends. The CDR3 runs to 14 residues. The CDR3 DNA reads TGTGCCAGCAGCGCGGGACCTGCTAATGAAAAACTGTTTTTT. It encodes CASSAGPANEKLFF.

This chain joins TRBV18 and TRBJ1-1, with 12 bases identical to TRBD1. The length of the CDR3 is 16 residues. V lost 6 bases, J lost 3 bases, and 8 bases stayed unmatched. Germline CDR1 reads KGHSH; CDR2 reads LQKENI. This CDR3 reads CASSLGTGGMDTEAFF. CDR3 coding DNA: TGTGCCAGCTCCTTAGGGACAGGGGGCATGGACACTGAAGCTTTCTTT.

The chain uses TRBV15 and TRBJ1-5; D ambiguous. This CDR3 comprises 15 residues. Germline CDR1 and CDR2: LNHNV and YYDKDF (reference sequence). V was trimmed by 1 base and J by 7 bases, leaving 14 bases between them. This CDR3 is CATSRGSRVDQPQHF. The DNA of the CDR3 is TGTGCCACCAGCAGAGGCAGTCGGGTTGACCAGCCCCAGCATTTT.

This clone was found a few times. V gene TRBV5-5 combines with J gene TRBJ1-4; 9 bases line up with TRBD1. The germline V gene encodes CDR1 SGHKS and CDR2 YYEKEE (reference sequence). The CDR3 contains 15 residues. Unmatched junction bases numbered 3, after V lost 0 bases and J lost 6 bases. The DNA for the CDR3 is TGTGCCAGCAGCTTGGGCCGGGACAGGGATGAAAAACTGTTTTTT. It codes for CASSLGRDRDEKLFF. The full variable domain, with the rest looked up from reference TRBV5-5 and TRBJ1-4, is DAGVTQSPTHLIKTRGQQVTLRCSPISGHKSVSWYQQVLGQGPQFIFQYYEKEERGRGNFPDRFSARQFPNYSSELNVNALLLGDSALYLCASSLGRDRDEKLFFGSGTQLSVL.

J is TRBJ1-6 and V is TRBV18; TRBD1 might be the D (5 bases). The V end lost 2 bases, the J end lost 8 bases, and 13 bases lay between the germline ends. CDR3 size: 15 residues. CDR1 and CDR2 (germline): KGHSH, LQKENI. The CDR3 coding sequence is TGTGCCAGCTCACCAGTGGCAGGGTGGGATTCACCCCTCCACTTT. It codes for CASSPVAGWDSPLHF.

As DNA, the CDR3 is TGTGCCAGCAGTTACTCGGGGGTTCGGCAGCCCCAGCATTTT. This encodes CASSYSGVRQPQHF. The rearrangement uses TRBV6-5 and TRBJ1-5; maybe TRBD1 (5 bases). Germline V gene lookup returns CDR1 MNHEY and CDR2 SVGAGI. V was clipped by 0 bases and J by 7 bases, with 10 bases between them. The CDR3 totals 14 residues.

The chain is built from TRBV18 and TRBJ2-3; D is perhaps TRBD2 (6 bases). Germline assignment: CDR1 KGHSH and CDR2 LQKENI. V was clipped by 4 bases and J by 2 bases, with 13 bases between them. CDR3 length equals 15 residues. CDR3 sequence: CASSHPGENTDTQYF. The CDR3 bases are TGTGCCAGCTCACACCCGGGGGAGAACACAGATACGCAGTATTTT.

In DNA, the CDR3 is TGTGCCAGCACCATTTCTGGGGGCTCCTACGAGCAGTACTTC. It encodes CASTISGGSYEQYF. The chain joins TRBV5-6 to TRBJ2-7; the D call may be TRBD1 or TRBD2 (5 bases each). Germline V gene sequence: CDR1 SGHDT, CDR2 YYEEEE. The V gene lost 6 bases and the J gene lost 0 bases, with 13 bases spanning the gap. The CDR3 consists of 14 residues.

In nucleotides, the CDR3 is TGTGCCAGCAGCCTCCCGGGACAGGAGAACTATGGCTACACCTTC. Translation gives CASSLPGQENYGYTF. The J gene is TRBJ1-2, the V gene TRBV5-4; 8 bases align to TRBD1. V trimming: 4 bases; J trimming: 2 bases; junction bases outside the gene matches: 7. Germline CDR1 reads SGHNT; CDR2 reads YYREEE (reference sequence). The CDR3 is made up of 15 amino acids.

The CDR3 sequence is CASSFHSGGASDTQYF. CDR3 DNA sequence: TGTGCCAGCAGCTTTCATAGCGGGGGGGCCTCAGATACGCAGTATTTT. The chain has TRBV7-2 and TRBJ2-3; 11 nucleotides align to TRBD2. Germline lookup yields CDR1 SGHTA and CDR2 FQGNSA. The CDR3 runs to 16 residues. J gave up 4 bases and V 3 bases, and 6 bases lay outside the gene matches.

By sample share, this clone is medium-sized. The CDR3 protein is CASSQEPGDGNEKLFF. The CDR3 region has the DNA TGCGCCAGCAGCCAAGAGCCGGGGGACGGAAATGAAAAACTGTTTTTT. This chain uses TRBV4-1 with TRBJ1-4; D might be TRBD1 (5 bases). This CDR3 spans 16 amino acids. Germline CDR1 is MGHRA and CDR2 is YSYEKL. V was trimmed by 0 bases and J by 5 bases, leaving 13 bases between them.

J is TRBJ2-6 and V is TRBV7-9, with D possibly TRBD2 on 8 matching bases. Trimming shortened V by 5 bases and J by 2 bases, and 19 bases separated the two germline ends. The germline V gene has CDR1 SEHNR and CDR2 FQNEAQ (reference sequence). The CDR3 sequence is 18 residues long. CDR3 nucleotide sequence: TGTGCCAGCAGCCCCGGGAGGGGGCTGTCAGCTGGGGCCAACGTCCTGACTTTC. The encoded protein is CASSPGRGLSAGANVLTF.

This clone was detected a few times. V and J are TRBV5-5 and TRBJ2-7, with D perhaps TRBD1 (6 bases). CDR3 length: 19 residues. The V gene's germline CDR1 is SGHKS and CDR2 YYEKEE (reference sequence). V was clipped by 0 bases and J by 3 bases, with 25 bases between them. CDR3 DNA sequence: TGTGCCAGCAGCTTGGCCCTTAGTAGGGGGTCGGCCCCCTTCTACGAGCAGTACTTC. Amino acid sequence: CASSLALSRGSAPFYEQYF.

This clone has more than one count but fewer than ten. This chain uses TRBV2 with TRBJ1-1; maybe TRBD1 (5 bases). The CDR3 loop spans 13 amino acids. The germline V gene has CDR1 SNHLY and CDR2 FYNNEI. V shed 7 bases and J shed 8 bases, with 17 bases lying between them. CDR3 nucleotides: TGTGCCAGCACCGGGGACCGCCGCGGGGAAGCTTTCTTT. This sequence encodes CASTGDRRGEAFF. The complete variable domain, with remaining parts taken from reference TRBV2 and TRBJ1-1, reads EPEVTQTPSHQVTQMGQEVILRCVPISNHLYFYWYRQILGQKVEFLVSFYNNEISEKSEIFDDQFSVERPDGSNFTLKIRSTKLEDSAMYFCASTGDRRGEAFFGQGTRLTVV.

The genes are TRBV4-1 and TRBJ1-1, with TRBD1 as a possible D gene (6 bases). CDR3 length: 16 residues. The V end was cut by 6 bases, the J end by 2 bases, with 19 bases between. Germline loops: CDR1 MGHRA, CDR2 YSYEKL. The CDR3 region is CASSFPPGHTNTEAFF. The CDR3 DNA reads TGCGCCAGCAGTTTCCCTCCGGGACACACTAACACTGAAGCTTTCTTT.

The V gene is TRBV6-1, the J gene TRBJ2-7; D is possibly TRBD2 (5 bases). Germline-derived CDR1 and CDR2 are MNHNS and SASEGT. The CDR3 runs 15 residues. V lost 7 bases and J 4 bases, leaving 20 bases between the germline ends. CDR3 nucleotides: TGTGCCAGCATTCCGAGCGGTCCGGGTGGGTACGAGCAGTACTTC. Translation: CASIPSGPGGYEQYF.